This T cell receptor beta chain was captured by sequencing in a study of blood T cell repertoires in COVID-19. Germline V gene sequence: CDR1 LNHDA, CDR2 SQIVND (reference sequence). The CDR3 contains 14 residues. Trimming at V came to 10 bases and at J to 6 bases, leaving 11 bases not matched to a gene. The assay was immunoSEQ multiplex PCR, and TCRdb's table has in-frame clones only and misses some. The data show more than 300,000 clones, with roughly 92% seen just once and roughly 0.9% held by the top ten. The rearrangement links TRBV19 to TRBJ2-2; TRBD2 matches 7 bases. The sample consisted of PBMCs or T cells enriched from blood (not recorded which). The sequence came from a woman in her thirties or forties who had been exposed to COVID-19. CDR3: CATTGGRRSGELFF. Written as DNA, the CDR3 is TGTGCCACCACCGGCGGGAGAAGGTCCGGGGAGCTGTTTTTT.